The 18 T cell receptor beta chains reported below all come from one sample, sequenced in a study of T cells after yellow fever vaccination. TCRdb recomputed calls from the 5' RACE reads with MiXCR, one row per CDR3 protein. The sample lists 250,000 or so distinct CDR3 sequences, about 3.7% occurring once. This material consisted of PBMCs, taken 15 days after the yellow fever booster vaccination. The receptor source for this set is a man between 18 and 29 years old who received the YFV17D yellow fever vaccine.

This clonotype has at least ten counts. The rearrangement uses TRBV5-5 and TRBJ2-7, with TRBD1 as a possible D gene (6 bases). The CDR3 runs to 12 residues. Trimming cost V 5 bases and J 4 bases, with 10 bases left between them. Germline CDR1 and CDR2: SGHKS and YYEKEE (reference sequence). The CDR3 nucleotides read TGTGCCAGCAGTAGACAGGAGTACGAGCAGTACGTC. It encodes CASSRQEYEQYV.

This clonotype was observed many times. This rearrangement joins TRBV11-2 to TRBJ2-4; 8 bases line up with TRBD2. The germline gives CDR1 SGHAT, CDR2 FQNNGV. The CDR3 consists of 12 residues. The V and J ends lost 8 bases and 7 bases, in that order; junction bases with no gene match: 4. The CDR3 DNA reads TGTGCCAGCCGGGGGGGAGGGAACATTCAGTACTTC. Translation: CASRGGGNIQYF.

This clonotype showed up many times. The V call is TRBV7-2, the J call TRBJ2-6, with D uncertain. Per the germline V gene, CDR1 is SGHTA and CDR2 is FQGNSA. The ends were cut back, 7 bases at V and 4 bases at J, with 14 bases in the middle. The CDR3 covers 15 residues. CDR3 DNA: TGTGCCAGCACCCCTTTGGCCTCCGGGGCCAACGTCCTGACTTTC. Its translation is CASTPLASGANVLTF.

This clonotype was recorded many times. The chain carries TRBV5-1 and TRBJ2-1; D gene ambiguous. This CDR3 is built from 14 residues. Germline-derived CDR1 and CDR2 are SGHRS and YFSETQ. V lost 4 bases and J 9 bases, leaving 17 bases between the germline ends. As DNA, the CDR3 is TGCGCCAGCAGCCCATTACCCAGTTACGGTGAGCAGTTCTTC. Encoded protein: CASSPLPSYGEQFF.

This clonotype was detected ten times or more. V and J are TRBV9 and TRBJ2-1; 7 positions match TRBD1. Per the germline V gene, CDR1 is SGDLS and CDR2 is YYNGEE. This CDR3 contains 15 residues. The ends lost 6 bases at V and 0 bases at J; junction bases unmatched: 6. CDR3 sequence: CASTYRDSSYNEQFF. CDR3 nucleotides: TGTGCCAGCACCTACCGGGACAGCTCCTACAATGAGCAGTTCTTC. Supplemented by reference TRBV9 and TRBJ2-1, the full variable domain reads DSGVTQTPKHLITATGQRVTLRCSPRSGDLSVYWYQQSLDQGLQFLIQYYNGEERAKGNILERFSAQQFPDLHSELNLSSLELGDSALYFCASTYRDSSYNEQFFGPGTRLTVL.

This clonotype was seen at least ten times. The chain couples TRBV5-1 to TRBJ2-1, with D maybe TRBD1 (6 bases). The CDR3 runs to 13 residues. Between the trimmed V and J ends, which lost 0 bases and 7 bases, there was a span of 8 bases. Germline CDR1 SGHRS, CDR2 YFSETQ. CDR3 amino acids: CASSLGTANEQFF. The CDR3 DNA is TGCGCCAGCAGCTTGGGGACAGCTAATGAGCAGTTCTTC.

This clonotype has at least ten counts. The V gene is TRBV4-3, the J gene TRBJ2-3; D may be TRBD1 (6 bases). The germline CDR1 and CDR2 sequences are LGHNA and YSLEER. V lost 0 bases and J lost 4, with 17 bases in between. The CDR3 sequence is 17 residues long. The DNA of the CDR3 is TGCGCCAGCAGCCAAGATTTCTCAGGGGCCGGGGCAGATACGCAGTATTTT. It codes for CASSQDFSGAGADTQYF.

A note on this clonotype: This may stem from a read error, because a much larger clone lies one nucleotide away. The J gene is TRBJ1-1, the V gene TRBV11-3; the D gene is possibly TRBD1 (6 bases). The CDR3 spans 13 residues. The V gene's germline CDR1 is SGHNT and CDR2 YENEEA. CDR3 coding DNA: TGTGCCAGCAGCTTTGTCCGGGACACTGAAGCTTTATTT. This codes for CASSFVRDTEALF.

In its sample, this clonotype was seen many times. In nucleotides, the CDR3 is TGTGCCAGCAGCTTATCGGGGAGGAGGTTTACTGAAGCTTTCTTT. Protein product: CASSLSGRRFTEAFF. The chain employs TRBV13 and TRBJ1-1, with D uncertain. Germline CDR1 is PRHDT and CDR2 is FYEKMQ (reference sequence). The CDR3 has 15 amino acids. V lost 2 bases to trimming and J lost 5 bases, with 15 bases between them.

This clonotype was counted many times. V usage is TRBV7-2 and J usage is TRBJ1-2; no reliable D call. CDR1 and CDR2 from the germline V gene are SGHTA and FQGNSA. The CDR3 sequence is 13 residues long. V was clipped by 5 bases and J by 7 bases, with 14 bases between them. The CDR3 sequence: CASSPPGLGGYTF. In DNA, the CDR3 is TGTGCCAGCAGCCCCCCCGGACTTGGTGGCTACACCTTC.

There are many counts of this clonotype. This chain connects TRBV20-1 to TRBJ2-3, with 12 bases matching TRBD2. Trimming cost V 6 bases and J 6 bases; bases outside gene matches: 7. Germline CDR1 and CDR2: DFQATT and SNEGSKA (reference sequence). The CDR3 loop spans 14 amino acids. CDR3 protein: CSANTGLAGDTQYF. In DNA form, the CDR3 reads TGCAGTGCCAACACAGGACTAGCGGGGGATACGCAGTATTTT.

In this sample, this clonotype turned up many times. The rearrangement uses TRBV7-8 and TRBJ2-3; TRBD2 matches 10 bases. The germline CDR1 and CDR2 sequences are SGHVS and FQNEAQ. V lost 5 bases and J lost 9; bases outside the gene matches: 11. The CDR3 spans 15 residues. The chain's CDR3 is CASSRGLAEMGTQYF. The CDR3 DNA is TGTGCCAGCAGCCGCGGACTAGCGGAGATGGGCACGCAGTATTTT.

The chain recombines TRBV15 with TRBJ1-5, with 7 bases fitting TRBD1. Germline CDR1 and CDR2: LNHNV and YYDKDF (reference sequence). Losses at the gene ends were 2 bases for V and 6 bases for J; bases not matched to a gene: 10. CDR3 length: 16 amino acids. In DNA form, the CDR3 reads TGTGCCACCAGCAGATCCAAAGGGGGCGGAGGTCAGCCCCAGCATTTT. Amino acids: CATSRSKGGGGQPQHF. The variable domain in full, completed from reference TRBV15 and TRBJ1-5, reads DAMVIQNPRYQVTQFGKPVTLSCSQTLNHNVMYWYQQKSSQAPKLLFHYYDKDFNNEADTPDNFQSRRPNTSFCFLDIRSPGLGDTAMYLCATSRSKGGGGQPQHFGDGTRLSIL.

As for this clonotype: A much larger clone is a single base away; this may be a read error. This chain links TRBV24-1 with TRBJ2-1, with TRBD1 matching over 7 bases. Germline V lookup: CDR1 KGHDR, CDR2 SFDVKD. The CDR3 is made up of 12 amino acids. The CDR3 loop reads CATSGQINEEFF. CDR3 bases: TGTGCCACCTCGGGACAGATCAATGAGGAGTTCTTC.

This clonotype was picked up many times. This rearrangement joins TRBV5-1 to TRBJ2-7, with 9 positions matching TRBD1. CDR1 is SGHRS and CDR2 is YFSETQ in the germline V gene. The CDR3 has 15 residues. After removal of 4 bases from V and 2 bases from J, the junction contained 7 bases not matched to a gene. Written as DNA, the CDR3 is TGCGCCAGCAGCCCGGACCGGGACAGGGCCTACGAGCAGTACTTC. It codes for CASSPDRDRAYEQYF.

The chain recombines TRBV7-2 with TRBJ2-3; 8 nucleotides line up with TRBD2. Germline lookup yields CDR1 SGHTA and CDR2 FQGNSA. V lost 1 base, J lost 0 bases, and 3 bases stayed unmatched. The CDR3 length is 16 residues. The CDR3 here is CASSLVGGGSTDTQYF. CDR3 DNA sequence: TGTGCCAGCAGCTTAGTCGGGGGGGGTAGCACAGATACGCAGTATTTT.

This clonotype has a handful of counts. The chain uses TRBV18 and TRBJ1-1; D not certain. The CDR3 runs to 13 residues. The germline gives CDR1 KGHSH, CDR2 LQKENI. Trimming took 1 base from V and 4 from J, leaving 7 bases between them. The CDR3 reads CASSPQDATEAFF. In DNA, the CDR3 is TGTGCCAGCTCACCACAGGACGCCACTGAAGCTTTCTTT.

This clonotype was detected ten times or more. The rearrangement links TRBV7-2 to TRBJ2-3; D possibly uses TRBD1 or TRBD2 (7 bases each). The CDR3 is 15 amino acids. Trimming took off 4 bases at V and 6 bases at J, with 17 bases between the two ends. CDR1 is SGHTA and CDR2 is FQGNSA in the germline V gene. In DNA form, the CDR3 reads TGTGCCAGCAGCTCTAGGGCAGGGGGAGGGGATACGCAGTATTTT. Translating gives CASSSRAGGGDTQYF.